This TCR beta chain was sequenced in a study of CD8 T cells in ankylosing spondylitis. From the 5' RACE reads, TCRdb called clonotypes with MiXCR, one entry per CDR3 protein. The repertoire consists of about 90,000 distinct CDR3 sequences, with around 30% occurring once and the leading ten covering approximately 59%. V lost 7 bases to trimming and J lost 0 bases, with 9 bases between them. The CDR3 spans 13 residues. Germline V gene lookup returns CDR1 SQVTM and CDR2 ANQGSEA. The sequencing input was blood, either unsorted or a sorted T cell fraction (not recorded which). This sequence was found in a male donor with ankylosing spondylitis or in good health (not recorded which). The chain has TRBV29-1 and TRBJ1-4; D is uncertain. In DNA, the CDR3 is TGCAGCGCCGCGACACCAACTAATGAAAAACTGTTTTTT. Translation: CSAATPTNEKLFF.